Presented here are 3 T cell receptor beta chains from one specimen sequenced in a study of Graves' ophthalmopathy and Graves' hyperthyroidism. TCR beta CDR3 regions were amplified from RNA transcripts. After a first-round RT-PCR with HTBI primers, a second-round multiplex PCR was run. Each CDR3 protein is one row after TCRdb ran MiXCR on the multiplex PCR reads. The table includes about 1.2 million distinct CDR3 sequences, approximately 35% detected once. The sequenced material came from peripheral blood or thyroid tissue (not recorded which). The receptors were gathered from an adult man with Graves' hyperthyroidism.

The rearrangement uses TRBV6-5 and TRBJ2-5; TRBD2 is a possible D gene (6 bases). Germline V lookup: CDR1 MNHEY, CDR2 SVGAGI. V was cut by 6 bases and J by 6 bases, with 17 bases left in between. The CDR3 runs 14 residues. CDR3 coding DNA: TGTGCCAGCAGCCACGGGGGACCCCAGAAGACCCAGTACTTC. Translation: CASSHGGPQKTQYF.

This CDR3 reads CASSEAGAFEQYF. For the CDR3, the DNA is TGTGCCAGCAGTGAAGCGGGAGCGTTCGAGCAGTACTTC. The chain recombines TRBV27 with TRBJ2-7; 8 nucleotides match TRBD2. Losses at the gene ends were 5 bases for V and 6 bases for J; bases not matched to a gene: 6. The CDR3 totals 13 residues. Germline V gives CDR1 MNHEY, CDR2 SMNVEV (reference sequence).

The chain joins TRBV10-3 to TRBJ1-1; the D is unclear. V was trimmed by 0 bases and J by 8 bases, leaving 7 bases between them. Germline CDR1 ENHRY, CDR2 SYGVKD. The length of the CDR3 is 12 residues. CDR3 nucleotides: TGTGCCATCAGTGAGTCGAACGTAGAAGCTTTCTTT. This encodes CAISESNVEAFF.